The 13 T cell receptor beta chains below were found in one sample sequenced in a study of cytomegalovirus exposure and HLA in healthy donors. PCR employed 60 Vbeta and 13 Jbeta primers. This table comes from immunoSEQ multiplex PCR, and its TCRdb copy is limited to in-frame clones, with some not included. The sample lists about 140,000 clones, about four fifths occurring once. The specimen sequenced was PBMCs. Source of these receptors: a middle-aged woman in good health and CMV-seropositive.

This clone came up a few times. The CDR3 region is CASSSREGTYEQYF. CDR3 bases: TGTGCCAGCAGTTCACGGGAGGGCACCTACGAGCAGTACTTC. The chain recombines TRBV28 with TRBJ2-7, with 8 nucleotides matching TRBD2. Germline assignment: CDR1 MDHEN and CDR2 SYDVKM. V dropped 4 bases and J dropped 2; count of bases not matched to a gene: 4. The CDR3 extends over 14 amino acids.

This clone was observed a single time. This sequence joins TRBV9 and TRBJ2-7, with D possibly matching TRBD2 (5 bases). The V end lost 3 bases, the J end lost 2 bases, and 15 bases lay between the germline ends. Germline loops: CDR1 SGDLS, CDR2 YYNGEE. CDR3 length equals 15 residues. CDR3 protein: CASSAAGDPPYEQYF. The CDR3 nucleotides read TGTGCCAGCAGCGCCGCGGGTGATCCGCCCTACGAGCAGTACTTC.

The chain carries TRBV7-9 and TRBJ2-3; a possible D gene is TRBD2 (5 bases). Looked up from germline, CDR1 is SEHNR and CDR2 is FQNEAQ (reference sequence). The germline V and J ends were trimmed by 5 bases and 4 bases, with 10 bases remaining between them. This CDR3 is 13 amino acids long. The CDR3 DNA reads TGTGCCAGCAGCCTGTCTAGCTCAGATACGCAGTATTTT. This sequence encodes CASSLSSSDTQYF.

This chain connects TRBV7-9 to TRBJ1-1, with 8 positions matching TRBD1. The junction had 3 bases not matched to a gene; V was cut back by 5 bases and J by 7 bases. This CDR3 contains 12 residues. Germline CDR1 is SEHNR and CDR2 is FQNEAQ (reference sequence). Here the CDR3 reads CASSLGQGEAFF. CDR3 in DNA: TGTGCCAGCAGCCTCGGACAGGGTGAAGCTTTCTTT.

The gene calls are TRBV2 and TRBJ1-5; possible D gene TRBD1, 5 bases. CDR3 size: 16 residues. V lost 5 bases and J 7 bases, leaving 21 bases between the germline ends. Germline CDR1 is SNHLY and CDR2 is FYNNEI. Written as DNA, the CDR3 is TGTGCCAGCAGTTTTTCAGCGGGGGATTTCGGGCAGCCCCAGCATTTT. Translated, it gives CASSFSAGDFGQPQHF.

The chain is built from TRBV28 and TRBJ1-2, with D unclear. Germline CDR1 reads MDHEN; CDR2 reads SYDVKM. With 2 bases removed from V and 4 bases from J, the gap between germline ends came to 11 bases. The CDR3 runs to 14 residues. The CDR3 DNA is TGTGCCAGCAGTTTACCCCGGGAGGCCTATGGCTACACCTTC. Amino acid sequence: CASSLPREAYGYTF.

The chain employs TRBV28 and TRBJ1-3, with D possibly being TRBD1 (5 bases). The CDR3 consists of 16 residues. V was cut by 1 base and J by 0 bases, with 10 bases left in between. Germline V gene data show CDR1 as MDHEN and CDR2 as SYDVKM. The CDR3 is CASSLYGGFSGNTIYF. The CDR3 bases are TGTGCCAGCAGTTTATATGGGGGGTTCTCTGGAAACACCATATATTTT.

The V call is TRBV2, the J call TRBJ2-3; D gene unclear. CDR1 is SNHLY, CDR2 FYNNEI, per germline. This CDR3 is 12 amino acids long. The ends were cut back, 4 bases at V and 2 bases at J, with 4 bases in the middle. CDR3 coding DNA: TGTGCCAGCAGTGCCAACACAGATACGCAGTATTTT. It translates to CASSANTDTQYF.

The chain is built from TRBV10-1 and TRBJ1-5; unclear D gene. V was clipped by 5 bases and J by 0 bases, with 11 bases between them. This CDR3 region has 15 residues. Per the germline V gene, CDR1 is WNHNN and CDR2 is SYGVQD (reference sequence). In DNA, the CDR3 is TGCGCCAGCAGTTCCGGGATCTATAGCAATCAGCCCCAGCATTTT. Translation gives CASSSGIYSNQPQHF.

V is TRBV7-8 and J is TRBJ2-1, with 7 bases aligning to TRBD2. Per germline, CDR1 SGHVS and CDR2 FQNEAQ. The CDR3 is made up of 18 amino acids. The V and J ends lost 2 bases and 7 bases, in that order; junction bases with no gene match: 17. The CDR3 sequence is CASSLWVVGGEGRNEQFF. In DNA form, the CDR3 reads TGTGCCAGCAGCTTATGGGTAGTAGGCGGGGAGGGTAGAAATGAGCAGTTCTTC.

The chain joins TRBV5-5 to TRBJ2-7; D perhaps matches TRBD2 (5 bases). Trimming shortened V by 4 bases and J by 2 bases, and 16 bases separated the two germline ends. The CDR3 is 15 amino acids. The germline gives CDR1 SGHKS, CDR2 YYEKEE (reference sequence). The CDR3 nucleotides read TGTGCCAGCAGCGAAAGGACTGCTCGACCCTACGAGCAGTACTTC. Protein: CASSERTARPYEQYF.

The chain employs TRBV18 and TRBJ2-7; the D gene is possibly TRBD1 (6 bases). The V end was cut by 4 bases, the J end by 0 bases, with 10 bases between. The CDR3 runs 14 residues. CDR1 KGHSH and CDR2 LQKENI come from the germline V gene. DNA for the CDR3: TGTGCCAGCTCACAAGACAGGAACTCCTACGAGCAGTACTTC. Amino acid sequence: CASSQDRNSYEQYF.

CDR3 DNA sequence: TGTGCCAGCAGTCGACACTCGATGAACACTGAAGCTTTCTTT. Encoded protein: CASSRHSMNTEAFF. This chain uses TRBV6-5 with TRBJ1-1; D gene uncertain. V lost 5 bases and J 0 bases, leaving 10 bases between the germline ends. Germline assignment: CDR1 MNHEY and CDR2 SVGAGI. The CDR3 runs 14 residues.